This TCR beta chain was observed in a study of blood T cell repertoires in COVID-19. Overall study context: PBMCs, B-cell-depleted T cells, or T cells provided the cDNA or gDNA that made up the material.

J gave up 0 bases and V 3 bases, and 6 bases lay outside the gene matches. The germline gives CDR1 SGDLS, CDR2 YYNGEE. The length of the CDR3 is 16 residues. Method: immunoSEQ multiplex PCR; TCRdb's copy keeps in-frame clones and lacks some. The sample contains 70,000 to 75,000 clones, less than 80% of which appear only once. This TCR was recovered from a man in his sixties with active or convalescent COVID-19. Sequencing used peripheral blood. The rearrangement links TRBV9 to TRBJ1-3, with 7 bases fitting TRBD1. As DNA, the CDR3 is TGTGCCAGCAGCGCCCCTTGGGACAGCTCTGGAAACACCATATATTTT. It translates to CASSAPWDSSGNTIYF.